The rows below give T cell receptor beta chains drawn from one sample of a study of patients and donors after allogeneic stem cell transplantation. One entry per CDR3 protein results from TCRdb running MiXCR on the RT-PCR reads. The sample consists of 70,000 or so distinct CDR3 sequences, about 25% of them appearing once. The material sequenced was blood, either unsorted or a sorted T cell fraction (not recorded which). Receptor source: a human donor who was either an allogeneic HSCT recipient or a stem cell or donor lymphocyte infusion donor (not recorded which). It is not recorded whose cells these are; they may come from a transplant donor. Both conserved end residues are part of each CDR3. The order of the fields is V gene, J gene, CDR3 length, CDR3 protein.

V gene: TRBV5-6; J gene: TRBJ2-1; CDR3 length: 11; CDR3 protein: CASSEAGEQFF
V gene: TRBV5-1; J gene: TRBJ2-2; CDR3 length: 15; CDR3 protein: CASSRGLAAAGELFF
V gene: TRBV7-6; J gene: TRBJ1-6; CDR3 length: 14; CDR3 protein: CASSLRRYNSPLHF
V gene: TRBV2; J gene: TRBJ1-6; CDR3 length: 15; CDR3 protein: CASGDYGSDNSPLHF
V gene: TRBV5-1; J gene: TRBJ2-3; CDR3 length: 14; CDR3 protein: CASSLEGITDTQYF
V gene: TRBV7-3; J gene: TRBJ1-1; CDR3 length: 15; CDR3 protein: CASSLAGIGNTEAFF
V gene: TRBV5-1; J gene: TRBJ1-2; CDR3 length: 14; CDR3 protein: CASSLSSGFYGYTF
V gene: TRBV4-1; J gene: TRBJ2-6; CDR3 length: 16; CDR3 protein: CASSQVRGSGANVLTF
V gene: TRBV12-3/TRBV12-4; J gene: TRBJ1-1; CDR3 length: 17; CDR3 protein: CASSRDPLRGRGTEAFF
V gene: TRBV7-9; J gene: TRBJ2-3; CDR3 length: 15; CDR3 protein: CASSLAQRSTDTQYF
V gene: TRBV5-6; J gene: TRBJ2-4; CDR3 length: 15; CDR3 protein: CASSFFGQGKNIQYF
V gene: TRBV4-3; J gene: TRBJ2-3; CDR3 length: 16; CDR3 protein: CASSQEGQGYGDTQYF
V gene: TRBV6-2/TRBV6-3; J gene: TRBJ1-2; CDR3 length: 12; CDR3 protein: CATIGGGYGYTF
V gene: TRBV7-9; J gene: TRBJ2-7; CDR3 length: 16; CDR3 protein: CASSQTGRPANYEQYF
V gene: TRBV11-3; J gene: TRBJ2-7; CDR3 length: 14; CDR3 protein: CASSFSGQVYEQYF
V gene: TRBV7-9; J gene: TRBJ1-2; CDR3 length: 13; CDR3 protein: CASSLVQGSGYTF
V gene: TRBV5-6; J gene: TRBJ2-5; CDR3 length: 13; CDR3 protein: CASSFWDSETQYF
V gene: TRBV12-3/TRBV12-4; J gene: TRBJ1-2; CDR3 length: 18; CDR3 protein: CASSLRRTGLLRDYGYTF
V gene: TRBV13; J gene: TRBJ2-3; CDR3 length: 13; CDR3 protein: CASSLVHTDTQYF
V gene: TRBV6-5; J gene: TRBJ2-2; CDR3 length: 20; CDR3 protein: CASSYSMHRGPPLHTGELFF
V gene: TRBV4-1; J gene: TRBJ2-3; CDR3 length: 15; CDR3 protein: CASSQDPLGTDTQYF
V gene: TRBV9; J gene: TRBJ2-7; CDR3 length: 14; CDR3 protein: CASSVAPGRNEQYF
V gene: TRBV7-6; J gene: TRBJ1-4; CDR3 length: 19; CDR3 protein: CASSFFPRVRGPGGEKLFF
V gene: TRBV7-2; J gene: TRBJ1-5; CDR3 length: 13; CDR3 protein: CASSWGGNQPQHF
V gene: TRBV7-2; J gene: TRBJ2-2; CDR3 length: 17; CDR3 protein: CASSLEIGRATTGELFF
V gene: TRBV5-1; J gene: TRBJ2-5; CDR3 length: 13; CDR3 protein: CASSLNTQETQYF
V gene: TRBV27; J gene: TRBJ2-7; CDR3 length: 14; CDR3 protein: CASSYQGARLEQYF
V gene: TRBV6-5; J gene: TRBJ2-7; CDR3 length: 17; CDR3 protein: CASSYSAPGTALDEQYF
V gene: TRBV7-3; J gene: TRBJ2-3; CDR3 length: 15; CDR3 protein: CASSLTGTSRNTQYF
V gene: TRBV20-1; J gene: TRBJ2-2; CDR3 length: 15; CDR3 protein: CSARETSANTAELFF
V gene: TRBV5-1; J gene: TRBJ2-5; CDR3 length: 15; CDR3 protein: CASSLGQGVLETQYF
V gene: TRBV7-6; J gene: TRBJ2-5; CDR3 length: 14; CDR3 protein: CASSPGILRETQYF
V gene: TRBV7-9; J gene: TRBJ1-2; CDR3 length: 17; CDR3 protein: CASSDPRSGGHNYGYTF
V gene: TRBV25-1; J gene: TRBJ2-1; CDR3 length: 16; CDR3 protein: CASSELAGPSYNEQFF
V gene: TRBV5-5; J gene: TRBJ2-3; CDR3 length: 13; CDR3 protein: CASSFAVGDTQYF
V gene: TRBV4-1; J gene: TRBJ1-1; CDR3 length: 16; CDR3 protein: CASSQDEGGPNTEAFF
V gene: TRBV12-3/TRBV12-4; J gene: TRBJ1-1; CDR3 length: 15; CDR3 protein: CASSNGDSMNTEAFF
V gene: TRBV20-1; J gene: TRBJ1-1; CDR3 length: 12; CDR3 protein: CSARQGNTEAFF
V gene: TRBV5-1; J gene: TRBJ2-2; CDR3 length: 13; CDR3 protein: CASSWDRAGELFF
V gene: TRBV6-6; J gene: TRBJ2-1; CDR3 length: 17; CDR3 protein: CASSQGLAGASYNEQFF
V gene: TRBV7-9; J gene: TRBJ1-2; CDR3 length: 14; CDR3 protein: CASRPQGTLYGYTF
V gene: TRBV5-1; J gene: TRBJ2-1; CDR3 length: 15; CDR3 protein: CASTMEGLSYNEQFF
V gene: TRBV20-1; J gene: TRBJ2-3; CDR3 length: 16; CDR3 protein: CSARDPVAAATDTQYF
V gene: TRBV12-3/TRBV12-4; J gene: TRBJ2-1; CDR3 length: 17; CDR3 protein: CASSYQRARVSYNEQFF
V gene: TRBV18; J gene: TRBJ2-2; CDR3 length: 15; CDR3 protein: CASSHRQGRTGELFF
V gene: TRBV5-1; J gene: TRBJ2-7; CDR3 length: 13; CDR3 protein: CASSLVSTYEQYF
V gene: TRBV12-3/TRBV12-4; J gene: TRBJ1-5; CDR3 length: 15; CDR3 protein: CASSLRSGGNQPQHF
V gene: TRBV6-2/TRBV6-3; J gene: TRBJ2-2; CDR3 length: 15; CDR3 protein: CASSSRLAAYGELFF
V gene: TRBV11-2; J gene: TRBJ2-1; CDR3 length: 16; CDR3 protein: CASSTGVGGPYNEQFF
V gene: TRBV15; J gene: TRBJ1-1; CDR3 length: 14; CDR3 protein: CATSKTRGSTEAFF
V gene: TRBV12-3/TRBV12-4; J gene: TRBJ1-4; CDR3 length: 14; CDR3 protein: CASRPTPGDEKLFF
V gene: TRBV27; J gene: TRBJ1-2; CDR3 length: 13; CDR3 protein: CASSPLGVYGYTF
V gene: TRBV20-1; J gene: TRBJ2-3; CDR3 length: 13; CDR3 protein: CSARPETFPTQYF
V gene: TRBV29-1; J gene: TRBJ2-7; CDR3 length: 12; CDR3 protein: CSVFDRAYEQYF
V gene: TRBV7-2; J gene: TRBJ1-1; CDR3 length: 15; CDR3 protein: CASSFLGGRNTEAFF